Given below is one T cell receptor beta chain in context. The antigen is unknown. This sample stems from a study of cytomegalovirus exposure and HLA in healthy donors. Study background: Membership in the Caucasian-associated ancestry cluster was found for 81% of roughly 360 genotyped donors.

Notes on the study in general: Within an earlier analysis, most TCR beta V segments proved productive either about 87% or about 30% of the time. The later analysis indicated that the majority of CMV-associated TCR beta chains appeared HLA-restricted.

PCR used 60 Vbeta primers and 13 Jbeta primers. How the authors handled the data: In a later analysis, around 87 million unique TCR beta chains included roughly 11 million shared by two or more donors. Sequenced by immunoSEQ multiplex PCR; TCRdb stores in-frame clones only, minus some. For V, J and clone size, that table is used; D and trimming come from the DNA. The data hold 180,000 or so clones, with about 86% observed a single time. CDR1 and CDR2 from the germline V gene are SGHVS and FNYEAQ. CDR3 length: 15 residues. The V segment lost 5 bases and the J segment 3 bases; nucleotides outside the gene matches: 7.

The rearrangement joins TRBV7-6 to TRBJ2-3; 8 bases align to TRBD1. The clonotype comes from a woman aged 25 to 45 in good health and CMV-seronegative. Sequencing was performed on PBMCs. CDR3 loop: CASSPGQGLTDTQYF. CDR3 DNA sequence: TGTGCCAGCAGCCCCGGACAGGGATTAACAGATACGCAGTATTTT.